Many counts were recorded for the clone carrying this TCR beta chain. V was clipped by 5 bases and J by 1 base; unmatched bases: 6. Germline V lookup: CDR1 SGHTA, CDR2 FQGTGA. The CDR3 runs to 16 residues. This sample was included in a study of T-cell reconstitution after alpha-beta-depleted transplantation in children. The library targeted TCRbeta and was prepared with unique molecular identifiers. TCRdb reprocessed the PCR reads via MiXCR and lists one record per CDR3 protein. The sample has 250,000 to 300,000 distinct CDR3 sequences; about 9.9% are singletons. Here the sequenced sample was peripheral blood, taken 180 days after TCRalphabeta/CD19-depleted stem cell transplant. The chain links TRBV7-3 to TRBJ2-1; 9 positions agree with TRBD2. The receptor's source is a male patient between 2 and 15 years old who had a stem cell transplant for chronic granulomatous disease, so the T cells may come from the graft donor. The CDR3 coding sequence is TGTGCCAGCAGCCCAATTAGCGGGGGTTCCTACAATGAGCAGTTCTTC. Translation: CASSPISGGSYNEQFF.